This TCR beta chain came from a study of blood T cell repertoires in COVID-19. Study-level background: Material from acute and convalescent COVID-19 was sourced from the United States, Italy and Spain. The cDNA or gDNA used as material had been derived from T cells, B-cell-depleted T cells, or PBMCs.

The data were produced by immunoSEQ multiplex PCR, yet TCRdb's version contains in-frame clones alone and is incomplete. The sample has about 110,000 clones; about four fifths are singletons. Trimming pared 4 bases from V and 4 bases from J, leaving 10 bases between. The CDR3 consists of 13 residues. Germline assignment: CDR1 LGHDT and CDR2 YNNKEL (reference sequence). The clonotype was recovered from a woman between 65 and 79 years old with acute or convalescent COVID-19. What was sequenced was peripheral blood. This chain uses TRBV3-1 (or the pseudogene TRBV3-2) with TRBJ1-2, with a tentative D call TRBD1 (5 bases). The CDR3, as DNA: TGTGCCAGCAGCCCGGGGGACGGCTATGGCTACACCTTC. This sequence encodes CASSPGDGYGYTF.